These 2 T cell receptor beta chains share one sample of origin, sequenced in a study of blood T cell repertoires in COVID-19. Generated by immunoSEQ multiplex PCR, the TCRdb table keeps only in-frame clones and is missing some. The profile shows roughly 500,000 clones, approximately 91% of them singletons. What was sequenced was PBMCs or T cells enriched from blood (not recorded which). The receptor set was obtained from an older woman who had recovered from COVID-19.

The chain carries TRBV11-2 and TRBJ2-2; the D gene is possibly TRBD2 (7 bases). Germline V gives CDR1 SGHAT, CDR2 FQNNGV. V lost 3 bases to trimming and J lost 5 bases, with 16 bases between them. This CDR3 region has 16 residues. The CDR3 spells CASSFSGGPRTGELFF. CDR3 coding DNA: TGTGCCAGCAGCTTTTCCGGGGGGCCACGGACCGGGGAGCTGTTTTTT.

The chain recombines TRBV6-2 or TRBV6-3 with TRBJ2-3; 8 nucleotides agree with TRBD2. V dropped 0 bases and J dropped 9; count of bases not matched to a gene: 8. CDR3 size: 15 residues. Germline loops: CDR1 MNHEY, CDR2 SVGEGT. The CDR3 loop reads CASSYSGLGAVTQYF. CDR3 coding DNA: TGTGCCAGCAGTTACTCGGGACTAGGGGCGGTGACGCAGTATTTT.